This T cell receptor beta chain was sequenced in a study of T cells after yellow fever vaccination. For the study at large: SMART-Seq v4 Ultra Low Input prepared the low-cell-number fractions. Study conclusions and caveats: Most primary-vaccination clones reappeared after the booster (less than 98% CD4, 75% to 90% CD8). Secondary responses were weaker yet peaked faster, day 5 versus 15.

A few counts support this clonotype. The antigen remains unidentified. They built TCR cDNA with 5'RACE template switching, a step that put in a universal primer site and UMIs. TCRdb ran MiXCR on the 5' RACE reads and lists one entry per CDR3 protein. Of roughly 340,000 distinct CDR3 sequences in the sample, 8.7% are singletons; the top ten hold more than 15%. The J segment lost 4 bases and the V segment lost 8 bases, leaving 13 bases of the junction unmatched. The CDR3 runs 16 residues. CDR1 SNHLY and CDR2 FYNNEI come from the germline V gene. The rearrangement joins TRBV2 to TRBJ2-2; TRBD2 agrees at 7 bases. The sequencing used PBMCs, collected on the day of the first yellow fever vaccination. The source of this sequence is a man aged 18-30 years who received the YFV17D yellow fever vaccine. The CDR3, as DNA: TGTGCCAGCGAAGAAATCGCGGGGGTCATCACCGGGGAGCTGTTTTTT. It yields the protein CASEEIAGVITGELFF.